What follows describes a single T cell receptor beta chain. Its antigen is unidentified. The PCR used 60 Vbeta and 13 Jbeta primers. Sequencing used immunoSEQ multiplex PCR; TCRdb keeps in-frame clones, though not all of them. The profile shows over 100,000 clones, 77% of them singletons. This specimen belongs to a study of cytomegalovirus exposure and HLA in healthy donors. Points from the study as a whole: Cytomegalovirus association was listed for 150 to 200 TCR beta chains.

The germline V and J ends were trimmed by 3 bases and 7 bases, with 7 bases remaining between them. The V gene's germline CDR1 is SNHLY and CDR2 FYNNEI. The CDR3 is 13 residues long. Sequenced material: PBMCs. This TCR came from a male donor in good health and CMV-seropositive. The V and J genes are TRBV2 and TRBJ1-6; D not resolved. CDR3 in DNA: TGTGCCAGCAGTGAGGGCCCAAATTCACCCCTCCACTTT. Protein product: CASSEGPNSPLHF.